A selection of T cell receptor beta chains follows, all from one sample in a study of preoperative IRX-2 immunotherapy in early breast cancer. Only in-frame clones appear in the TCRdb table, and some are missing; sequencing was by immunoSEQ multiplex PCR. Seen here are roughly 43,000 clones, around 96% observed once, and the top ten hold around 1.6%. The source material was tumor tissue, sampled after IRX-2 immunotherapy. Receptors originate from a human donor with breast cancer. CDR3s include the opening cysteine and the closing phenylalanine or tryptophan. A D gene is named only where the DNA matches it firmly. Some rows mark clone size as missing; the rest say once, few, many or name a class of expanded clone.

cdr3_aa cdr3_nt v_call d_call j_call clone_size
CASSLRLAGVYNEQFF TGTGCCAGCAGTTTACGACTAGCGGGGGTCTACAATGAGCAGTTCTTC TRBV28 TRBD2 TRBJ2-1 .
CASSQLAGAKGKQYF TGCGCCAGCAGCCAACTAGCGGGGGCGAAAGGGAAGCAGTACTTC TRBV4-1 TRBD2 TRBJ2-7 .
CASSEFSNRGRPEQYF TGTGCCAGCAGTGAATTTTCAAACAGGGGGCGCCCCGAGCAGTACTTC TRBV25-1 TRBD1 TRBJ2-7 .
CASSFQGTGANVLTF TGTGCCAGCAGTTTTCAGGGCACTGGGGCCAACGTCCTGACTTTC TRBV6-5 . TRBJ2-6 .
CASSPQSTDMNTEAFF TGCGCCAGCAGCCCCCAATCGACTGACATGAACACTGAAGCTTTCTTT TRBV4-3 . TRBJ1-1 once
CAWLQRQGSYNEQFF TGTGCCTGGCTACAAAGACAGGGCTCCTACAATGAGCAGTTCTTC TRBV30 TRBD1 TRBJ2-1 .
CASSYSRMGNTIYF TGTGCCAGCAGTTACTCGCGGATGGGAAACACCATATATTTT TRBV6-5 . TRBJ1-3 .
CASSFRGRAYEQYF TGTGCCAGCAGTTTCAGGGGTCGGGCCTACGAGCAGTACTTC TRBV28 . TRBJ2-7 once
CASSLLQGYEQYF TGCGCCAGCAGCTTGTTACAGGGCTACGAGCAGTACTTC TRBV5-1 . TRBJ2-7 .
CASSPDSYGYTF TGTGCCAGCAGTCCCGACAGCTATGGCTACACCTTC TRBV28 . TRBJ1-2 .
CASGNGGDTEAFF TGCGCCAGCGGAAACGGAGGGGACACTGAAGCTTTCTTT TRBV4-1 . TRBJ1-1 .
CASLVGRGSTDTQYF TGTGCCAGCCTGGTGGGCAGGGGAAGCACAGATACGCAGTATTTT TRBV2 . TRBJ2-3 .
CASRGDRDSYEQYF TGTGCCAGCCGGGGGGACAGGGACTCCTACGAGCAGTACTTC TRBV5-4 TRBD1 TRBJ2-7 few
CASSISTGEQYF TGTGCCAGCAGCATCTCGACGGGCGAGCAGTACTTC TRBV7-2 . TRBJ2-7 .
CAISVVGGVETQYF TGTGCCATCAGTGTTGTGGGGGGCGTGGAGACCCAGTACTTC TRBV10-3 . TRBJ2-5 .
CATRRDYLNEQFF TGTGCCACCAGACGGGACTACCTCAATGAGCAGTTCTTC TRBV6-5 TRBD2 TRBJ2-1 once
CASSLGPGQGGIQYF TGCGCCAGCAGCTTGGGTCCAGGGCAGGGGGGCATTCAGTACTTC TRBV5-1 . TRBJ2-4 once
CASRGMDRTNYGYTF TGTGCCAGTCGTGGTATGGACAGAACTAACTATGGCTACACCTTC TRBV19 . TRBJ1-2 .
CASSYSNAGGQPQHF TGTGCCAGCAGTTACTCGAATGCAGGGGGGCAGCCCCAGCATTTT TRBV6-5 TRBD1 TRBJ1-5 .
CATTSFTGGTEAFF TGTGCCACCACTTCATTTACAGGGGGCACTGAAGCTTTCTTT TRBV18 TRBD1 TRBJ1-1 .
CASSQDRGGRSSGGETQYF TGTGCCAGCAGCCAAGATCGGGGGGGCCGGTCTAGCGGGGGTGAGACCCAGTACTTC TRBV4-2 TRBD2 TRBJ2-5 .
CAISGGVQETQYF TGTGCCATCAGTGGCGGCGTGCAAGAGACCCAGTACTTC TRBV10-3 . TRBJ2-5 .
CASSINTGDGYTF TGTGCCAGCAGTATAAATACAGGGGATGGCTACACCTTC TRBV28 TRBD1 TRBJ1-2 once
CASSSRVSGANVLTF TGTGCCAGCAGCTCTCGAGTCTCTGGGGCCAACGTCCTGACTTTC TRBV27 . TRBJ2-6 .
CASSPQVGADTQYF TGTGCCAGCAGCCCTCAGGTGGGGGCGGATACGCAGTATTTT TRBV7-9 . TRBJ2-3 .
CASYIWGEVSSYNEQFF TGTGCCAGTTACATATGGGGCGAGGTGAGCTCCTACAATGAGCAGTTCTTC TRBV7-8 . TRBJ2-1 once
CASSNTTGMYF TGTGCCAGCAGCAACACGACAGGGATGTACTTC TRBV11-3 TRBD1 TRBJ2-5 .
CASSNPTSGTDTQYF TGTGCCAGCAGCAACCCCACGTCGGGCACAGATACGCAGTATTTT TRBV7-6 . TRBJ2-3 once
CAIRGGYTDTQYF TGTGCCATCAGGGGCGGGTACACAGATACGCAGTATTTT TRBV10-3 . TRBJ2-3 .
CASSADREETQYF TGTGCCAGCAGCGCCGACAGGGAAGAGACCCAGTACTTC TRBV7-7 TRBD1 TRBJ2-5 .
CASSVGGDNEKLFF TGTGCCAGCAGCGTGGGGGGGGATAATGAAAAACTGTTTTTT TRBV9 . TRBJ1-4 .
CASGWGWRGKGINTGANVLTF TGTGCCAGCGGATGGGGGTGGAGGGGCAAGGGTATAAATACTGGGGCCAACGTCCTGACTTTC TRBV2 . TRBJ2-6 once
CASSLTGTGGYEQYF TGTGCCAGCAGCTTAACCGGGACAGGGGGATACGAGCAGTACTTC TRBV5-6 TRBD1 TRBJ2-7 .